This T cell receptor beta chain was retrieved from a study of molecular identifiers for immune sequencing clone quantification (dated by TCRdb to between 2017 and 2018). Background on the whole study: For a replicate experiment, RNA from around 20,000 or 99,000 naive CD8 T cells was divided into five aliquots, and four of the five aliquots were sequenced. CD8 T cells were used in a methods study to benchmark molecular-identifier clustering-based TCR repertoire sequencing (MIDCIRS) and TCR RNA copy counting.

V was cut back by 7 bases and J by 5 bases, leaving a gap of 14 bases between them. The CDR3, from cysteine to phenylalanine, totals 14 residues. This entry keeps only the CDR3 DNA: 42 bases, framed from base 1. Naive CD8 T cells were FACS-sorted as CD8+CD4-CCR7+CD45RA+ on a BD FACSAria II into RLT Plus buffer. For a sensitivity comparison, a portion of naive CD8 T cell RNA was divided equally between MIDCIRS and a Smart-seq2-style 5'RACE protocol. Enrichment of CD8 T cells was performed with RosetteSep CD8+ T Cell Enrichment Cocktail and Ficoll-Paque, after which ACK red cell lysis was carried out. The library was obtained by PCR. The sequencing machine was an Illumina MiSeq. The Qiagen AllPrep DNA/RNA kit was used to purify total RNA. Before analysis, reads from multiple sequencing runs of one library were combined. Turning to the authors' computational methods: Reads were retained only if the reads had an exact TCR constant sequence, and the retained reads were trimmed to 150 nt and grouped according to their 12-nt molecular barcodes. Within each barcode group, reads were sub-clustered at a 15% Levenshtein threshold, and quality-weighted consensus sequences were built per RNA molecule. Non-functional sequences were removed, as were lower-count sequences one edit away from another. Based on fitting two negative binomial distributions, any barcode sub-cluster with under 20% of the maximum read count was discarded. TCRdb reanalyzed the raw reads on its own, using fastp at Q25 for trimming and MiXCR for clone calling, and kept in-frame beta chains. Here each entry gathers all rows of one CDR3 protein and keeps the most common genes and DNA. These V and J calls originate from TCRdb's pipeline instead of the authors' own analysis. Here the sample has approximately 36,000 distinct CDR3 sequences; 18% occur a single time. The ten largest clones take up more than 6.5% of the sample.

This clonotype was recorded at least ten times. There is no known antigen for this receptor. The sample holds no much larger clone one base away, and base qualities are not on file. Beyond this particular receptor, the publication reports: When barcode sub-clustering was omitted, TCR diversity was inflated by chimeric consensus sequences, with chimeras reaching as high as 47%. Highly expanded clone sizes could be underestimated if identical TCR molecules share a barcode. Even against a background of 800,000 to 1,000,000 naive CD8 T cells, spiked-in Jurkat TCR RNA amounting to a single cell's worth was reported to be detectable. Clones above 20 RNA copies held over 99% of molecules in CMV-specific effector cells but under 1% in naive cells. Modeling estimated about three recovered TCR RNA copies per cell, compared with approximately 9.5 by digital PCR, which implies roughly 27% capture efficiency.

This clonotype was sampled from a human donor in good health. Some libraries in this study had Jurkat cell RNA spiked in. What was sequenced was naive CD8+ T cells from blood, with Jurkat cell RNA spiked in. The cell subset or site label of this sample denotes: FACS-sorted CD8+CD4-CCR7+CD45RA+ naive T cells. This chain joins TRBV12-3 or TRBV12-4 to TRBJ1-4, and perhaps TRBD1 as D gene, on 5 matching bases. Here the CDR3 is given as CASKSQGGNEKLFF. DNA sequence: TGTGCCAGCAAAAGTCAGGGTGGGAATGAAAAACTGTTTTTT.